Shown below are 17 T cell receptor beta chains from a single sample sequenced in a study of vaccination effects on CD4 cells after COVID-19. The table came from immunoSEQ multiplex PCR; TCRdb's copy has only in-frame clones and leaves some out. The sample includes 71,000 or so clones, under 75% seen only once; the top ten take about 4.1%. What these receptors recognize is not known. Sequencing was preceded by expansion of antigen-specific CD4+ T cells with viral peptide pools in the ViraFEST assay. An approximately ten-day culture period preceded the isolation of CD4+ T cells. Prior SARS-CoV-2 infection was absent in the vaccine recipients, as shown by negative nucleocapsid antibodies. The sample was CD4+ T cells from PBMCs cultured with HCoV-OC43 spike peptides, taken before COVID-19 vaccination. The subset: HCoV-OC43 spike overlapping peptide pool stimulation. The origin of the receptors is a human donor who received a COVID-19 vaccine.

The CDR3 sequence: CASRQVGGYGYTF. In nucleotides, the CDR3 is TGTGCCAGCAGACAGGTTGGGGGCTATGGCTACACCTTC. V is TRBV6-5 and J is TRBJ1-2, with D possibly TRBD1 on 5 matching bases. The V gene's germline CDR1 is MNHEY and CDR2 SVGAGI. This CDR3 spans 13 amino acids. Trimming removed 6 bases at V and 4 bases at J, with 12 bases between.

The rearrangement links TRBV24-1 to TRBJ2-2; D call uncertain. The CDR3 has 16 residues. Germline CDR1 is KGHDR and CDR2 is SFDVKD. Trimming shortened V by 0 bases and J by 0 bases, and 7 bases separated the two germline ends. CDR3 DNA sequence: TGTGCCACCAGTGATTTGAGTCGGTCGAACACCGGGGAGCTGTTTTTT. It specifies CATSDLSRSNTGELFF.

The chain carries TRBV19 and TRBJ2-1, with D perhaps matching TRBD2 (6 bases). V gave up 10 bases and J gave up 6 bases, with 22 bases separating them. Germline loops: CDR1 LNHDA, CDR2 SQIVND (reference sequence). This CDR3 has 15 amino acids. CDR3 loop: CATRSEGGGTNEQFF. The DNA for the CDR3 is TGTGCCACCAGATCGGAGGGTGGGGGGACCAATGAGCAGTTCTTC.

In DNA, the CDR3 is TGTGCCAGCTCACAGGGGGCTGGCAATCAGCCCCAGCATTTT. Encoded protein: CASSQGAGNQPQHF. The rearrangement joins TRBV18 to TRBJ1-5, with TRBD1 matching 7 bases. From germline, CDR1 is KGHSH and CDR2 LQKENI. The CDR3 loop spans 14 amino acids. J was trimmed by 2 bases and V by 4 bases; bases with no gene match: 2.

The chain employs TRBV7-8 and TRBJ2-5; 10 bases agree with TRBD2. V lost 3 bases, J lost 0 bases, and 7 bases stayed unmatched. This CDR3 region has 17 residues. Looked up from germline, CDR1 is SGHVS and CDR2 is FQNEAQ. As DNA, the CDR3 is TGTGCCAGCAGCTTTCGGCTAGCGGGGGCCCACCAAGAGACCCAGTACTTC. Protein: CASSFRLAGAHQETQYF.

This clone was detected a few times. The chain couples TRBV2 to TRBJ2-2; 15 bases agree with TRBD2. With 8 bases clipped from V and 2 bases from J, the junction kept 6 bases outside the gene matches. The CDR3 is 17 residues long. Germline CDR1 SNHLY, CDR2 FYNNEI. The CDR3 protein is CASGGLAGGRNTGELFF. The CDR3 region has the DNA TGTGCCAGCGGTGGACTAGCGGGGGGGCGAAACACCGGGGAGCTGTTTTTT.

In this sample, this clone turned up once. V is TRBV9 and J is TRBJ2-5, with 7 bases fitting TRBD2. The germline V gene encodes CDR1 SGDLS and CDR2 YYNGEE. V trimming: 0 bases; J trimming: 2 bases; junction bases outside the gene matches: 4. The CDR3 totals 15 residues. CDR3 DNA sequence: TGTGCCAGCAGCGTAGTTGGGGGGGGACAAGAGACCCAGTACTTC. It translates to CASSVVGGGQETQYF.

This clone came up once. This chain joins TRBV7-8 and TRBJ1-4, with D unclear. Per germline, CDR1 SGHVS and CDR2 FQNEAQ. This CDR3 is 14 amino acids long. Trimming pared 8 bases from V and 2 bases from J, leaving 12 bases between. The CDR3 nucleotides read TGTGCCAGCTCATCGGCAAGCACTAATGAAAAACTGTTTTTT. Protein sequence: CASSSASTNEKLFF.

This clone came up a few times. Written as DNA, the CDR3 is TGCGCCAGCAAGATTGCCCCAGGAAGCTCCTACAATGAGCAGTTCTTC. Translation gives CASKIAPGSSYNEQFF. The chain has TRBV10-2 and TRBJ2-1; D not certain. The germline V gene has CDR1 WSHSY and CDR2 SAAADI. V lost 7 bases, J lost 0 bases, and 16 bases lay in between. CDR3 length: 16 amino acids.

V and J are TRBV20-1 and TRBJ2-3, with D uncertain. The CDR3 runs 15 residues. Trimming stripped 6 bases from V and 2 bases from J, with 18 bases between. CDR1 is DFQATT, CDR2 SNEGSKA, per germline (reference sequence). The CDR3 sequence is CSASSYTWDTDTQYF. The CDR3 DNA reads TGCAGTGCCAGTAGCTATACATGGGACACAGATACGCAGTATTTT.

This sequence joins TRBV3-1 (or the pseudogene TRBV3-2) and TRBJ1-3; D is possibly TRBD1 (5 bases). Trimming cost V 3 bases and J 0 bases, with 6 bases left between them. The CDR3 spans 14 residues. Germline CDR1 LGHDT, CDR2 YNNKEL (reference sequence). The CDR3 loop is CASSHGTSGNTIYF. The CDR3 DNA reads as TGTGCCAGCAGCCATGGGACCTCTGGAAACACCATATATTTT.

This chain links TRBV18 with TRBJ2-3, with D tentatively TRBD2 (6 bases). Trimming removed 2 bases from V and 6 bases from J, with 15 bases in between. The CDR3 is made up of 15 amino acids. Germline assignment: CDR1 KGHSH and CDR2 LQKENI. CDR3 sequence reads: CASSPTGGDGDTQYF. In nucleotides, the CDR3 is TGTGCCAGCTCACCAACAGGCGGGGACGGGGATACGCAGTATTTT.

This chain uses TRBV29-1 with TRBJ1-2; TRBD1 is a possible D gene (5 bases). V was shortened by 6 bases and J by 2 bases, with 19 bases between the two germline ends. The germline V gene encodes CDR1 SQVTM and CDR2 ANQGSEA. The CDR3 length is 15 residues. CDR3 sequence: CSVPKGLQANYGYTF. The CDR3 DNA is TGCAGCGTACCCAAAGGTTTACAGGCGAACTATGGCTACACCTTC. Full variable domain (missing parts from reference TRBV29-1 and TRBJ1-2): SAVISQKPSRDICQRGTSLTIQCQVDSQVTMMFWYRQQPGQSLTLIATANQGSEATYESGFVIDKFPISRPNLTFSTLTVSNMSPEDSSIYLCSVPKGLQANYGYTFGSGTRLTVV.

The rearrangement links TRBV28 to TRBJ2-7; D unclear. CDR3 length: 14 residues. Between the trimmed V and J ends, which lost 1 base and 2 bases, there was a span of 9 bases. Per the germline V gene, CDR1 is MDHEN and CDR2 is SYDVKM. The CDR3 loop reads CASSLSARPYEQYV. In DNA, the CDR3 is TGTGCCAGCAGTTTATCGGCCAGGCCCTACGAGCAGTACGTC.

V and J are TRBV6-5 and TRBJ2-1; perhaps TRBD1 as D (6 bases). Per germline, CDR1 MNHEY and CDR2 SVGAGI. V gave up 0 bases and J gave up 10 bases, with 13 bases separating them. The CDR3 length is 14 residues. The CDR3 sequence: CASSYSADGTEQFF. The CDR3 bases are TGTGCCAGCAGTTACTCCGCTGACGGGACAGAGCAGTTCTTC.

This clone is a singleton in its sample. The chain carries TRBV24-1 and TRBJ2-5; D gene uncertain. V lost 4 bases to trimming and J lost 5 bases, with 13 bases between them. The CDR3 loop spans 14 amino acids. CDR1 is KGHDR and CDR2 is SFDVKD in the germline V gene. The CDR3 loop reads CATSDPWPTETQYF. The CDR3 nucleotides are TGTGCCACCAGTGACCCATGGCCGACGGAGACCCAGTACTTC.

This rearrangement joins TRBV5-1 to TRBJ1-2, with D uncertain. CDR3 length: 13 residues. In germline, CDR1 is SGHRS, CDR2 YFSETQ. The ends were cut back, 0 bases at V and 0 bases at J, with 3 bases in the middle. CDR3 sequence (DNA): TGCGCCAGCAGCTTGGGAACTAACTATGGCTACACCTTC. Protein: CASSLGTNYGYTF.